This T cell receptor (beta chain) was captured by sequencing in a study of early T cells in non-severe SARS-CoV-2 infection. V shed 0 bases and J shed 3 bases, with 12 bases lying between them. Looked up from germline, CDR1 is LGHNA and CDR2 is YSLEER. The CDR3 consists of 16 residues. TCRdb re-called the 5' RACE reads with MiXCR, one entry per CDR3 protein. The data show about 42,000 distinct CDR3 sequences, less than 8.5% seen once. This clonotype has ten or more counts. Sample: whole blood. This TCR was recovered from an adult who was a healthcare worker with PCR-confirmed SARS-CoV-2 infection or an uninfected control (not recorded which). The chain employs TRBV4-3 and TRBJ1-5; D is uncertain. CDR3 DNA: TGCGCCAGCAGCCAAGATCTGGACCGCCCCAATCAGCCCCAGCATTTT. This sequence encodes CASSQDLDRPNQPQHF.